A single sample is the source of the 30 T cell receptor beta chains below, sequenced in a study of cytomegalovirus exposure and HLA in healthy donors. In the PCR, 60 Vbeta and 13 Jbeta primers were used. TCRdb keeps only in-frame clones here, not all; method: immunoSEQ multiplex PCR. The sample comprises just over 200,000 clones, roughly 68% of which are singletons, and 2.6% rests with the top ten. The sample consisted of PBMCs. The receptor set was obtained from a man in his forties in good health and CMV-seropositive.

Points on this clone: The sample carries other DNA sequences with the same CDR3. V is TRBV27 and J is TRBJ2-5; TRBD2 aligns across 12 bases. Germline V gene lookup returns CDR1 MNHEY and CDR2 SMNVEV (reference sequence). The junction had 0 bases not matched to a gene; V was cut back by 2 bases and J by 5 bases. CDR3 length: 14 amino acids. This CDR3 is CASSLLAGGETQYF. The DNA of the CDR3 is TGTGCCAGCAGTTTACTAGCGGGGGGGGAGACCCAGTACTTC.

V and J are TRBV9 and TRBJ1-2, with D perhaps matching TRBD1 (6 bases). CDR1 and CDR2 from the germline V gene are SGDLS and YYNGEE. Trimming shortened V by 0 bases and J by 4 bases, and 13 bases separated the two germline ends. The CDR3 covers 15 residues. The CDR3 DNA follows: TGTGCCAGCAGCGTAGAAGGGGGAGACCCCTATGGCTACACCTTC. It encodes CASSVEGGDPYGYTF.

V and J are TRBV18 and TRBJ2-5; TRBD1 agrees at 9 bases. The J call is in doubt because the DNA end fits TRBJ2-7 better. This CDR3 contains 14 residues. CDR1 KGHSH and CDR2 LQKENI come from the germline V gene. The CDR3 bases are TGTGCCAGCTCACCACTTGACAGGGGGTACGAGCAGTACTTC. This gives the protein CASSPLDRGYEQYF.

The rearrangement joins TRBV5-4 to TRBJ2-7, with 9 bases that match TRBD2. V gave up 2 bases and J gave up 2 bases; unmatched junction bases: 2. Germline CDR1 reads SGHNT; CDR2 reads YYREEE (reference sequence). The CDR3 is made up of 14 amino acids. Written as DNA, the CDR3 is TGTGCCAGCAGCTTTAGCGGGGGCCCCTACGAGCAGTACTTC. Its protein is CASSFSGGPYEQYF.

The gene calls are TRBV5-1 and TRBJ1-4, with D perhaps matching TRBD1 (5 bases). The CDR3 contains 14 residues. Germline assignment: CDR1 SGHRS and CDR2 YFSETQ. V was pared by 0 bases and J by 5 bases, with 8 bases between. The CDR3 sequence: CASSLDRRNEKLFF. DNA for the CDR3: TGCGCCAGCAGCTTGGACAGGAGAAATGAAAAACTGTTTTTT.

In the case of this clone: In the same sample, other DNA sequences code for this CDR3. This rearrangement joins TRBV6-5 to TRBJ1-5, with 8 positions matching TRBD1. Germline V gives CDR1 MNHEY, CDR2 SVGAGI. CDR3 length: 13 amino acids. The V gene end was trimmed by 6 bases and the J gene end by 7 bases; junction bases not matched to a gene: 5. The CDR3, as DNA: TGTGCCAGCAGGCAGGGGGCCAGACAGCCCCAGCATTTT. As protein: CASRQGARQPQHF.

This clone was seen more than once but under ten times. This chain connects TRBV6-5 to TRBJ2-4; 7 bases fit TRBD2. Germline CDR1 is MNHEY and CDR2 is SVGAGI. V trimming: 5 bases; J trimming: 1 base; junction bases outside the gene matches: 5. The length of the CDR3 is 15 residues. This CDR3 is CASSRGGEAKNIQYF. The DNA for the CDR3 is TGTGCCAGCAGTCGCGGGGGAGAGGCCAAAAACATTCAGTACTTC.

This CDR3 reads CASSTFRDREIYEQYF. CDR3 DNA sequence: TGTGCCAGCAGTACGTTCCGGGACAGGGAGATCTACGAGCAGTACTTC. The chain uses TRBV6-4 and TRBJ2-7; TRBD1 aligns across 9 bases. The J segment lost 3 bases and the V segment lost 5 bases, leaving 11 bases of the junction unmatched. Germline CDR1 MRHNA, CDR2 SNTAGT. The CDR3 consists of 16 residues.

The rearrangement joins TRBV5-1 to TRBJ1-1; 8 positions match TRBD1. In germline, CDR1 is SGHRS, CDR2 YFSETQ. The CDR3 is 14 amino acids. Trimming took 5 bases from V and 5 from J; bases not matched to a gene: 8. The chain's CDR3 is CASREDRVVTEAFF. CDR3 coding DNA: TGCGCCAGCAGGGAGGACAGGGTGGTTACTGAAGCTTTCTTT.

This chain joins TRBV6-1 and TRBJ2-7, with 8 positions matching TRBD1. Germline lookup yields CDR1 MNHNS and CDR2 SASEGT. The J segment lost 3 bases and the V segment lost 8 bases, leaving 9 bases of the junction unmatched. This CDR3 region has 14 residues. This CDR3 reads CASSGQGFGYEQYF. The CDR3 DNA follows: TGTGCCAGCTCTGGACAGGGTTTCGGCTACGAGCAGTACTTC.

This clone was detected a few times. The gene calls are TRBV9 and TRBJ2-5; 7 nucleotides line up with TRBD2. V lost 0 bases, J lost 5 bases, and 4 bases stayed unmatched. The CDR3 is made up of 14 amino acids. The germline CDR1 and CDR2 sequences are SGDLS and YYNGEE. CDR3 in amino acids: CASSVGGGEETQYF. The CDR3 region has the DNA TGTGCCAGCAGCGTAGGGGGAGGGGAGGAGACCCAGTACTTC.

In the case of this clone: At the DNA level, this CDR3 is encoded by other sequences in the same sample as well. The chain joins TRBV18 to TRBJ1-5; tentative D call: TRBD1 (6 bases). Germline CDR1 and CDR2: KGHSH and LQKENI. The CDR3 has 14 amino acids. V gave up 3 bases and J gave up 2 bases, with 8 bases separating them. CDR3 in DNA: TGTGCCAGCTCACCTTCAGGGGGCAATCAGCCCCAGCATTTT. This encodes CASSPSGGNQPQHF. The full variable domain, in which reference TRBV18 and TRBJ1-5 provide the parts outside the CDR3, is NAGVMQNPRHLVRRRGQEARLRCSPMKGHSHVYWYRQLPEEGLKFMVYLQKENIIDESGMPKERFSAEFPKEGPSILRIQQVVRGDSAAYFCASSPSGGNQPQHFGDGTRLSIL.

This CDR3 reads CASSGLRLGEQFF. CDR3 sequence (DNA): TGTGCCAGCAGTGGTTTACGGCTAGGTGAGCAGTTCTTC. The V and J genes are TRBV6-1 and TRBJ2-1; D gene unclear. Germline V lookup: CDR1 MNHNS, CDR2 SASEGT. The CDR3 sequence is 13 residues long. The V end was cut by 4 bases, the J end by 9 bases, with 13 bases between.

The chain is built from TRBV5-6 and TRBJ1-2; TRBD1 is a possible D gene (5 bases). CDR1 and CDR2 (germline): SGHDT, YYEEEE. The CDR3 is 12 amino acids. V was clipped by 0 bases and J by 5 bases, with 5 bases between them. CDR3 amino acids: CASSLEGYGYTF. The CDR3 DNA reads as TGTGCCAGCAGCTTGGAGGGGTATGGCTACACCTTC.

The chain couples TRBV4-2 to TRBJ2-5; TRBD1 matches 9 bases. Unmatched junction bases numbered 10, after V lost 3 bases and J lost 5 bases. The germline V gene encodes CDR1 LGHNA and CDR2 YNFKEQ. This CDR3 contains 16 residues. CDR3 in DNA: TGTGCCAGCAGCCATTCCCGGGACAGGGTTGATGAGACCCAGTACTTC. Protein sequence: CASSHSRDRVDETQYF.

This chain's CDR3 is CASSPDGAYGYTF. The DNA for the CDR3 is TGTGCCAGCTCACCAGATGGAGCGTATGGCTACACCTTC. This chain connects TRBV18 to TRBJ1-2; D is uncertain. Germline V lookup: CDR1 KGHSH, CDR2 LQKENI. The CDR3 length is 13 residues. V dropped 2 bases and J dropped 5 bases, with 9 bases sitting between them.

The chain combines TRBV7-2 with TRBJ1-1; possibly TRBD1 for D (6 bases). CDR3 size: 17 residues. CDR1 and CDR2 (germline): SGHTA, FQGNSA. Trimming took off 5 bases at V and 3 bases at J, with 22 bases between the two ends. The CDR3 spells CASSATGYNLPDTEAFF. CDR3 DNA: TGTGCCAGCAGCGCAACAGGGTACAACCTCCCGGACACTGAAGCTTTCTTT.

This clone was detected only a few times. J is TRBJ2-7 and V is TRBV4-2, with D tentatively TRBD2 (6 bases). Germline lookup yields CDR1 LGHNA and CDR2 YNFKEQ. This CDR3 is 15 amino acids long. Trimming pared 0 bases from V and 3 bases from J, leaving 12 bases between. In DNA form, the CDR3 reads TGTGCCAGCAGCCAAGATGACGGGGGTTTCTACGAGCAGTACTTC. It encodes CASSQDDGGFYEQYF.

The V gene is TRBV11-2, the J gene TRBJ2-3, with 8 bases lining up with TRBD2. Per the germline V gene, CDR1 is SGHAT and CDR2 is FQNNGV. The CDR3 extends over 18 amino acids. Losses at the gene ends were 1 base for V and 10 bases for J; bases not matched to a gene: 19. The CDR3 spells CASSLVAQLADGSFAQYF. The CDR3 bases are TGTGCCAGCAGCTTAGTGGCCCAACTAGCGGACGGATCTTTTGCGCAGTATTTT.

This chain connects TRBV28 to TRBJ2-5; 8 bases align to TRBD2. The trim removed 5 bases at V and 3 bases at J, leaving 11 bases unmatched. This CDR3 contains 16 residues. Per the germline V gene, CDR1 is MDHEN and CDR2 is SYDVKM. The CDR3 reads CASSNSLGGAKETQYF. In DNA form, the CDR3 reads TGTGCCAGCAGTAACTCCCTCGGGGGGGCAAAAGAGACCCAGTACTTC.

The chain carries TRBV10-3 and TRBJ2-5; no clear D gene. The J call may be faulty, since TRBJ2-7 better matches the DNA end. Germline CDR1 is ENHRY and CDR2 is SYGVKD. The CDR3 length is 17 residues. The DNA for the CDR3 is TGTGCCATCAGTGAGTCTCCCCCCCCCAAGAGCTCCTACGAGCAGTACTTC. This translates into CAISESPPPKSSYEQYF.

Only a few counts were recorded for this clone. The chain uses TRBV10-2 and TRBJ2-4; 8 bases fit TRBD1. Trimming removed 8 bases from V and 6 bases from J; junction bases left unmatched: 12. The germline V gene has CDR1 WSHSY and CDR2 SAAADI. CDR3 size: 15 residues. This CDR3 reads CASGDTDRVVNIQYF. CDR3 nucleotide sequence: TGCGCCAGCGGGGACACGGACAGGGTGGTAAACATTCAGTACTTC.

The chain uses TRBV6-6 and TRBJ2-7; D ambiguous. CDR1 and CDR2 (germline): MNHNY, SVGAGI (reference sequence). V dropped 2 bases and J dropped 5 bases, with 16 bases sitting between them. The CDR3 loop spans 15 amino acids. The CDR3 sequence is CASSYRTELHDEQYF. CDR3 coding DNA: TGTGCCAGCAGTTACCGTACAGAGCTTCACGACGAGCAGTACTTC.

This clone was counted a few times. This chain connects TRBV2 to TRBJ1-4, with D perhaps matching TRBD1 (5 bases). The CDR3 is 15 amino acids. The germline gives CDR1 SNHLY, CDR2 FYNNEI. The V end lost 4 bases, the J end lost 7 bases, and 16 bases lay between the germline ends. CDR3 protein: CASSGPLRGGEKLFF. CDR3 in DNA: TGTGCCAGCAGTGGCCCGCTCCGGGGGGGTGAAAAACTGTTTTTT. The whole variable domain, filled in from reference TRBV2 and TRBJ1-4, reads EPEVTQTPSHQVTQMGQEVILRCVPISNHLYFYWYRQILGQKVEFLVSFYNNEISEKSEIFDDQFSVERPDGSNFTLKIRSTKLEDSAMYFCASSGPLRGGEKLFFGSGTQLSVL.

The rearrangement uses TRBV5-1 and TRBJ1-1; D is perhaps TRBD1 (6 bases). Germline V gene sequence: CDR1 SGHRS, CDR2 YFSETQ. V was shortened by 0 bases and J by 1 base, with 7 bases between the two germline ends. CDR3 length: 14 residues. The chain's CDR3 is CASSLGQENTEAFF. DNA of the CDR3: TGCGCCAGCAGCTTGGGACAGGAGAACACTGAAGCTTTCTTT.

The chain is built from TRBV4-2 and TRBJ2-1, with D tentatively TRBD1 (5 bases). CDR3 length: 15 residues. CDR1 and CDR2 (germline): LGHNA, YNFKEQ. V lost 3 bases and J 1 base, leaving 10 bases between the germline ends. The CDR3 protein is CASSQSQGSYNEQFF. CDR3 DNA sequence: TGTGCCAGCAGCCAGAGTCAGGGTTCCTACAATGAGCAGTTCTTC.

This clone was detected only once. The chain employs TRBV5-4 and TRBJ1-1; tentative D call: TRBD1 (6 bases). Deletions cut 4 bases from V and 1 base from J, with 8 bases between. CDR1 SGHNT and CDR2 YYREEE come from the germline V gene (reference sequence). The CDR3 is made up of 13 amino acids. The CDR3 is CASSPGQNTEAFF. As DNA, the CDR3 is TGTGCCAGCAGCCCGGGACAGAACACTGAAGCTTTCTTT.

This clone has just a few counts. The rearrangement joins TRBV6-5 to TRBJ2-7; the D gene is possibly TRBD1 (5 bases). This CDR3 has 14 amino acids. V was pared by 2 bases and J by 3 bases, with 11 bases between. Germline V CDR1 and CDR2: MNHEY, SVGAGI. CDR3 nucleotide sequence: TGTGCCAGCAGTTACGGGGCGGTGAACTACGAGCAGTACTTC. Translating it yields CASSYGAVNYEQYF.

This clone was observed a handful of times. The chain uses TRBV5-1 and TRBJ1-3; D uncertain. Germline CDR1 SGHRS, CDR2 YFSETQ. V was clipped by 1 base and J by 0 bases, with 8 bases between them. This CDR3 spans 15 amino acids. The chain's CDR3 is CASSLNSGSGNTIYF. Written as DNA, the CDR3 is TGCGCCAGCAGCTTGAACAGCGGCTCTGGAAACACCATATATTTT.

CDR3 nucleotide sequence: TGTGCCAGCAGTTTCCTTGGGCGAGAATACAATGAGCAGTTCTTC. Translation gives CASSFLGREYNEQFF. This chain joins TRBV27 and TRBJ2-1, with unresolved D. Germline CDR1 is MNHEY and CDR2 is SMNVEV (reference sequence). The CDR3 extends over 15 amino acids. V dropped 3 bases and J dropped 4 bases, with 13 bases sitting between them.